A selection of T cell receptor beta chains follows, all from one sample in a study of blood T cell repertoires in COVID-19. Some clones are missing from TCRdb's copy, which holds only in-frame ones; the method was immunoSEQ multiplex PCR. The table has hundreds of thousands of clones, about 88% seen once. Sequenced: PBMCs or T cells enriched from blood (not recorded which). These TCRs come from a woman aged 40 to 49 who had recovered from COVID-19. Both conserved end residues are part of each CDR3.

v_gene	j_gene	CDR3aa
TRBV3-1/TRBV3-2	TRBJ2-3	CASSQSVGGNTDTQYF
TRBV30	TRBJ2-2	CAWNTGADGELFF
TRBV29-1	TRBJ2-7	CSVEAEGGPTGYEQYF
TRBV9	TRBJ2-3	CASSLFYVGGGTDTQYF
TRBV10-3	TRBJ1-1	CASSEGTEAFF
TRBV7-9	TRBJ1-2	CASSFSYGYTF
TRBV3-1/TRBV3-2	TRBJ2-5	CASSQGTGQETQYF
TRBV18	TRBJ2-7	CASSPGAGVTEQYF
TRBV7-8	TRBJ2-5	CASSLSASPETQYF
TRBV19	TRBJ2-4	CASSETQGNIQYF
TRBV28	TRBJ1-5	CASSLLNQPQHF
TRBV28	TRBJ2-7	CASSPPGTTTYEQYF
TRBV4-3	TRBJ1-4	CASSQGTDRFNEKLFF
TRBV29-1	TRBJ1-5	CSVETGSNQPQHF
TRBV27	TRBJ2-7	CASSLTGTGSYEQYF
TRBV28	TRBJ2-1	CASSLIQGGFDEQFF
TRBV29-1	TRBJ2-3	CSGQQGADTQYF
TRBV7-9	TRBJ2-7	CASSLGGPYEQYF
TRBV5-1	TRBJ1-3	CASSLVGGQNYSLGNTIYF
TRBV29-1	TRBJ2-3	CSVGGTGGDTQYF
TRBV29-1	TRBJ2-1	CSVARTSGGVEQFF
TRBV6-5	TRBJ2-2	CASSYSGGAGELFF
TRBV7-2	TRBJ2-2	CASSLVSGGELFF
TRBV10-1	TRBJ2-7	CARYYEQYF
TRBV7-8	TRBJ1-5	CASSIRQNNQPQHF
TRBV6-5	TRBJ1-6	CASSYSPGGVSPLHF
TRBV20-1	TRBJ2-7	CSADEGYEQYF
TRBV2	TRBJ1-1	CASRVTGNTEAFF
TRBV3-1/TRBV3-2	TRBJ1-2	CASSQGYLGLKANYGYTF
TRBV5-1	TRBJ2-3	CASSLRVGGTDTQYF
TRBV9	TRBJ2-2	CASSVALGSENTGELFF
TRBV7-6	TRBJ2-7	CASSPTPGLYEQYF
TRBV18	TRBJ2-7	CASSPPGGEQYF
TRBV6-5	TRBJ2-2	CASSYPGGTGELFF
TRBV13	TRBJ2-1	CASSLGTGIEQFF
TRBV5-4	TRBJ1-1	CASSFGGSGGNTEAFF